The clone carrying this T cell receptor (beta chain) was seen many times. Its antigen remains unidentified. Germline assignment: CDR1 KGHSH and CDR2 LQKENI. V was shortened by 5 bases and J by 9 bases, with 11 bases between the two germline ends. CDR3 length: 12 amino acids. The data are from a study of T cells after yellow fever vaccination. Study outcomes and limitations: Researchers report a weaker secondary response that nonetheless peaked faster, day 5 versus 15. Bulk-population clonotypes that are abundant could appear as contaminants in FACS-sorted repertoires.

5'RACE template switching generated TCR cDNA, adding a universal primer site and UMIs. TCRdb analysed the 5' RACE reads with MiXCR anew, one entry per CDR3 protein. The sample shows some 110,000 distinct CDR3 sequences, about 7.4% of them seen only once. V and J are TRBV18 and TRBJ1-5; D gene ambiguous. The material sequenced was CD4+ T cells sorted from PBMCs, taken 10 to 11 days after the first yellow fever vaccination. The TCR originated in a man aged 18 to 30 who received the YFV17D yellow fever vaccine. The CDR3 loop reads CASSVSTSPQHF. CDR3 sequence (DNA): TGTGCCAGCTCAGTATCTACCTCGCCCCAGCATTTT. The full variable domain, rest sourced from reference TRBV18 and TRBJ1-5, is NAGVMQNPRHLVRRRGQEARLRCSPMKGHSHVYWYRQLPEEGLKFMVYLQKENIIDESGMPKERFSAEFPKEGPSILRIQQVVRGDSAAYFCASSVSTSPQHFGDGTRLSIL.